These T cell receptor beta chains were read from a single sample in a study of T cells expressing NK-cell markers. With the 5' RACE reads reprocessed, TCRdb shows one record per CDR3 protein and no DNA. There are about 260,000 distinct CDR3 sequences in the sample, with about 0.39% held by the top ten. The source material was blood T cells: a sorted CD56 or NKG2C T cell subset, CD4+ or CD8+ T cells, or bulk PBMC T cells (not recorded which). These receptors came from a man aged 18 to 30 in good health. The CDR3 runs from the conserved cysteine through the conserved F or W. The order of the fields is CDR3 protein, V gene, J gene.

CDR3 protein: CSASRGLAGYEQFF
V gene: TRBV20-1
J gene: TRBJ2-1

CDR3 protein: CASSPTRGLTDTQYF
V gene: TRBV18
J gene: TRBJ2-3

CDR3 protein: CASSPGIRELFF
V gene: TRBV7-2
J gene: TRBJ2-2

CDR3 protein: CASSRGGQTRETQYF
V gene: TRBV6-5
J gene: TRBJ2-5

CDR3 protein: CSAKGRTYNSPLHF
V gene: TRBV20-1
J gene: TRBJ1-6

CDR3 protein: CASSYSEVRGETQYF
V gene: TRBV6-5
J gene: TRBJ2-5

CDR3 protein: CASSPRTGFDEQFF
V gene: TRBV12-3/TRBV12-4
J gene: TRBJ2-1

CDR3 protein: CASRLGLAGGNEQFF
V gene: TRBV7-9
J gene: TRBJ2-1

CDR3 protein: CASSLDGGRPGGYTF
V gene: TRBV12-3/TRBV12-4
J gene: TRBJ1-2

CDR3 protein: CASSLTDRGNEQFF
V gene: TRBV12-3/TRBV12-4
J gene: TRBJ2-1

CDR3 protein: CASSFERGSTDTQYF
V gene: TRBV12-3/TRBV12-4
J gene: TRBJ2-3

CDR3 protein: CASSVGGSGLGGSYEQYF
V gene: TRBV9
J gene: TRBJ2-7

CDR3 protein: CASSSSRTSGYNEQFF
V gene: TRBV5-6
J gene: TRBJ2-1

CDR3 protein: CASSDGAGGTYNEQFF
V gene: TRBV6-1
J gene: TRBJ2-1

CDR3 protein: CAWSDKGARSIGEAFF
V gene: TRBV30
J gene: TRBJ1-1

CDR3 protein: CASSLVVLAGPTDTQYF
V gene: TRBV7-2
J gene: TRBJ2-3

CDR3 protein: CSAGTGGGETQYF
V gene: TRBV20-1
J gene: TRBJ2-5

CDR3 protein: CASSLSGLATSTDTQYF
V gene: TRBV7-2
J gene: TRBJ2-3

CDR3 protein: CASSLVSGAGNTIYF
V gene: TRBV27
J gene: TRBJ1-3

CDR3 protein: CASSLKDSYNSPLHF
V gene: TRBV6-4
J gene: TRBJ1-6

CDR3 protein: CASSLHGPTNEKLFF
V gene: TRBV19
J gene: TRBJ1-4

CDR3 protein: CASSMPGLAADSSYNEQFF
V gene: TRBV5-1
J gene: TRBJ2-1

CDR3 protein: CASSLEGQMNTEAFF
V gene: TRBV11-2
J gene: TRBJ1-1

CDR3 protein: CASKRLAGGDEQFF
V gene: TRBV10-2
J gene: TRBJ2-1

CDR3 protein: CASRKVVGGSDEQFF
V gene: TRBV7-9
J gene: TRBJ2-1

CDR3 protein: CASSLGGVPGELFF
V gene: TRBV11-3
J gene: TRBJ2-2

CDR3 protein: CASSPMKTVTTEAFF
V gene: TRBV18
J gene: TRBJ1-1

CDR3 protein: CASSVMMWTVNTEAFF
V gene: TRBV7-8
J gene: TRBJ1-1

CDR3 protein: CSVWTLVGGEQFF
V gene: TRBV29-1
J gene: TRBJ2-1

CDR3 protein: CASSSPRDRESSTDTQYF
V gene: TRBV7-8
J gene: TRBJ2-3

CDR3 protein: CASSLDFNARINQPQHF
V gene: TRBV12-3/TRBV12-4
J gene: TRBJ1-5

CDR3 protein: CSARSGTDNSPLHF
V gene: TRBV20-1
J gene: TRBJ1-6

CDR3 protein: CASSAVMQETQYF
V gene: TRBV7-2
J gene: TRBJ2-5

CDR3 protein: CSALLREGYGYTF
V gene: TRBV20-1
J gene: TRBJ1-2

CDR3 protein: CASSLIHRGSGANVLTF
V gene: TRBV5-6
J gene: TRBJ2-6

CDR3 protein: CASSPGLAGADEQFF
V gene: TRBV5-1
J gene: TRBJ2-1

CDR3 protein: CASSFNTDTQYF
V gene: TRBV5-1
J gene: TRBJ2-3

CDR3 protein: CAGSTQRNTEAFF
V gene: TRBV7-9
J gene: TRBJ1-1

CDR3 protein: CASSYESEQFF
V gene: TRBV6-5
J gene: TRBJ2-1